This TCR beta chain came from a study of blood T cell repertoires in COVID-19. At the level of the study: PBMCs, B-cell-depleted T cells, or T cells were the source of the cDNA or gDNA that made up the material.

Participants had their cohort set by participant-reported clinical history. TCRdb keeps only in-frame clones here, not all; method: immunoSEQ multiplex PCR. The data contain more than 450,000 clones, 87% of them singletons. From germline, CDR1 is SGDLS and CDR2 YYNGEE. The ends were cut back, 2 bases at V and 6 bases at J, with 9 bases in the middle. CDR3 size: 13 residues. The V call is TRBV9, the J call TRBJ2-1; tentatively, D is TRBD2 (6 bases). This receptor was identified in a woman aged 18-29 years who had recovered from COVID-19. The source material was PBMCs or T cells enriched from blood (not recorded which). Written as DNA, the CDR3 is TGTGCCAGCAGCGTGGCGGGGACCAATGAGCAGTTCTTC. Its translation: CASSVAGTNEQFF.